This section outlines one T cell receptor beta chain sequence together with its context. At the DNA level, this CDR3 is encoded by other sequences in the same sample as well. These data originate in a study of cytomegalovirus exposure and HLA in healthy donors. Study-wide context: Assignment to the Caucasian-associated ancestry cluster applied to approximately 80% of the 350 to 500 genotyped donors.

PCR involved 60 Vbeta and 13 Jbeta primers. Only in-frame clones appear in the TCRdb table, and some are missing; sequencing was by immunoSEQ multiplex PCR. The repertoire holds roughly 250,000 clones, with roughly 81% as singletons. Trimming pared 1 base from V and 1 base from J, leaving 5 bases between. The CDR3 sequence is 14 residues long. Germline V gene data show CDR1 as SGHTA and CDR2 as FQGNSA. The rearrangement joins TRBV7-2 to TRBJ2-1, with D unclear. The sequence was obtained from a middle-aged woman in good health and CMV-seropositive. Sequenced sample: PBMCs. This CDR3 is CASSLEQSYNEQFF. The CDR3 DNA reads TGTGCCAGCAGCTTAGAACAATCCTACAATGAGCAGTTCTTC.